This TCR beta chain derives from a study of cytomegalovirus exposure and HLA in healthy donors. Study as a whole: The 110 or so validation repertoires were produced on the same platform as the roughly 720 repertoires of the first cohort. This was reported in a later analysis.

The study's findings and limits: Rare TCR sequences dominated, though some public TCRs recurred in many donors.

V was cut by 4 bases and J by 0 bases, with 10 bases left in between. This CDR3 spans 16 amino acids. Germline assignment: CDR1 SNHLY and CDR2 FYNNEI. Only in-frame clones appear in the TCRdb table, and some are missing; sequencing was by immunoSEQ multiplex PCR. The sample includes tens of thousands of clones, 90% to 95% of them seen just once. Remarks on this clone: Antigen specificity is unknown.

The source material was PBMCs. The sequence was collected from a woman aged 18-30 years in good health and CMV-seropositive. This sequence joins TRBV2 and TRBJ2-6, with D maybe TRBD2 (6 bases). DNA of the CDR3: TGTGCCAGCAGTGCAGGGCGGGACTCTGGGGCCAACGTCCTGACTTTC. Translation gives CASSAGRDSGANVLTF.